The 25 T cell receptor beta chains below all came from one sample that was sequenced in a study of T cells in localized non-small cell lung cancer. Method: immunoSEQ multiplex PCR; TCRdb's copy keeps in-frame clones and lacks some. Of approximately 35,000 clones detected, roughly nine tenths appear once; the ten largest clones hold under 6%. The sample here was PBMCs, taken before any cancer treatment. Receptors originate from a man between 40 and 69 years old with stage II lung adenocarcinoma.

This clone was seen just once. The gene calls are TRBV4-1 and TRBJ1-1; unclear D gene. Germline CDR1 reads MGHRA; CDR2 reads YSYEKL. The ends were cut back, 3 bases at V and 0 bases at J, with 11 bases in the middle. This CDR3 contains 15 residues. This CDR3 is CASSQDGIVNTEAFF. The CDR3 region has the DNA TGCGCCAGCAGCCAGGACGGGATAGTGAACACTGAAGCTTTCTTT.

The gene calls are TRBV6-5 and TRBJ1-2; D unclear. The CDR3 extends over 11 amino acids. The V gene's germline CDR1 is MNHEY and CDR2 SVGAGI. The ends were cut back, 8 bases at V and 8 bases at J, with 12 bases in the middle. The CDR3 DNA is TGTGCCAGCGGTCGGGAGGGCGGCTACACCTTC. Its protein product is CASGREGGYTF.

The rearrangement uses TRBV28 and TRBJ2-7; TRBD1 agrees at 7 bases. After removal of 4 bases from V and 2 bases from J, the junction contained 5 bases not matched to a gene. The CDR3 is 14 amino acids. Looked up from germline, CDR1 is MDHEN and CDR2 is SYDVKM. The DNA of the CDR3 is TGTGCCAGCAGTTGGCAGGGGGTGGCCTACGAGCAGTACTTC. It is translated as CASSWQGVAYEQYF.

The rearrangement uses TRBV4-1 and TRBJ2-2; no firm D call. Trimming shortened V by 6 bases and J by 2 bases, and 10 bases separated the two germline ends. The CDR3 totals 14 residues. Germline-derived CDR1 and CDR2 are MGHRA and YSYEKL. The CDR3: CASRGSSNTGELFF. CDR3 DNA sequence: TGCGCCAGCAGGGGAAGTTCTAACACCGGGGAGCTGTTTTTT.

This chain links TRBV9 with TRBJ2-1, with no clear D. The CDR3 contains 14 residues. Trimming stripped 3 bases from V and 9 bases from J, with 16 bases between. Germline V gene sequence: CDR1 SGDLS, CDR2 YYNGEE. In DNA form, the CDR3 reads TGTGCCAGCAGCGCAATTAGCCCCCAGGCTGAGCAGTTCTTC. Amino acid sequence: CASSAISPQAEQFF.

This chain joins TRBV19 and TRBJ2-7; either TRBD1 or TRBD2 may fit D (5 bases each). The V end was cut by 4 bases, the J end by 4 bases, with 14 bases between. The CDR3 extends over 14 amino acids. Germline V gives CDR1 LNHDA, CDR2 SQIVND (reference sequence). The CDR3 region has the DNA TGTGCCAGTAGTAAGACCGGGACGGGATACGAGCAGTACTTC. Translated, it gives CASSKTGTGYEQYF.

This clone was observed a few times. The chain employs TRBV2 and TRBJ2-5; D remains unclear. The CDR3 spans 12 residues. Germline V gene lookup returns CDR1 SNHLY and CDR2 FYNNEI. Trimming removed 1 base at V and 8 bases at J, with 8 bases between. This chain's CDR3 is CASSEGKFTQYF. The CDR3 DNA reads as TGTGCCAGCAGTGAAGGGAAGTTTACCCAGTACTTC.

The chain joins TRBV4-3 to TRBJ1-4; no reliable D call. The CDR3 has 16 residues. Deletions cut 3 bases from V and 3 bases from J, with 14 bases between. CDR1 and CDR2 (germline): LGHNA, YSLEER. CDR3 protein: CASSQKESRPNEKLFF. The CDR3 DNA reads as TGCGCCAGCAGCCAGAAAGAAAGCCGACCTAATGAAAAACTGTTTTTT.

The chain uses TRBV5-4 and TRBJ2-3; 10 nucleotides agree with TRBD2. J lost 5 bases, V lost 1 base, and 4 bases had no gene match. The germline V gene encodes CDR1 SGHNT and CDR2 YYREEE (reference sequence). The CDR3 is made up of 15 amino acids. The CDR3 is CASSLILAGVDTQYF. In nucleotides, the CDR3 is TGTGCCAGCAGCTTGATCCTAGCGGGAGTAGATACGCAGTATTTT.

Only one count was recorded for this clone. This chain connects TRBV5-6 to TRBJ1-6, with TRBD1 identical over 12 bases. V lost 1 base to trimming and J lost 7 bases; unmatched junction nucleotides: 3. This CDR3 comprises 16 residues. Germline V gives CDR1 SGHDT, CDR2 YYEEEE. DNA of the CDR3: TGTGCCAGCAGCTTGAGGGACAGGGGGCGAAATTCACCCCTCCACTTT. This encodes CASSLRDRGRNSPLHF.

CDR3 bases: TGTGCCAGCAGTTTAGGGTCGAGTGGCAGGGGAGGATATGGCTACACCTTC. It specifies CASSLGSSGRGGYGYTF. V is TRBV28 and J is TRBJ1-2; D perhaps matches TRBD1 (6 bases). CDR3 length: 17 amino acids. CDR1 and CDR2 (germline): MDHEN, SYDVKM. V was cut by 2 bases and J by 5 bases, with 21 bases left in between.

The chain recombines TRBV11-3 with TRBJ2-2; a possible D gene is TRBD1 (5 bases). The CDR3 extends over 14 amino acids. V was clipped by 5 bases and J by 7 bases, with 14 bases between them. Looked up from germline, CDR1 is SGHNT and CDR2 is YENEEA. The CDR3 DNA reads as TGTGCCAGCAGCCTGTCAGGGTTTCTCGGGGAGCTGTTTTTT. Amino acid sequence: CASSLSGFLGELFF.

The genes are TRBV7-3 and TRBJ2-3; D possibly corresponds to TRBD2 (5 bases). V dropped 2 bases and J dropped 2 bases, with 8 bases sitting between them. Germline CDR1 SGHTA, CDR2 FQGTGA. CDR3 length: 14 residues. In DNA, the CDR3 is TGTGCCAGCAGCTTAGCGGGTAACACAGATACGCAGTATTTT. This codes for CASSLAGNTDTQYF.

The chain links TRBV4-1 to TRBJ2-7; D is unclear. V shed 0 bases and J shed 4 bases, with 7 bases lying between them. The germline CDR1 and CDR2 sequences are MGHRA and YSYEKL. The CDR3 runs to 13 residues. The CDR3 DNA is TGCGCCAGCAGCCAAGACTTCGGGTACGAGCAGTACTTC. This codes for CASSQDFGYEQYF.

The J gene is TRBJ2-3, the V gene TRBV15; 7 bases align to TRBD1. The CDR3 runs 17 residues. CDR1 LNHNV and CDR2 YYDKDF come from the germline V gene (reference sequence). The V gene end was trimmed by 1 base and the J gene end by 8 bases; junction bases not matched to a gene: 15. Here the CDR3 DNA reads TGTGCCACCAGCAGAGGGAATTGGGACAGTGCGTCCGGTACGCAGTATTTT. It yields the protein CATSRGNWDSASGTQYF. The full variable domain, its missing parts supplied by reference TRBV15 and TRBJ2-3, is DAMVIQNPRYQVTQFGKPVTLSCSQTLNHNVMYWYQQKSSQAPKLLFHYYDKDFNNEADTPDNFQSRRPNTSFCFLDIRSPGLGDTAMYLCATSRGNWDSASGTQYFGPGTRLTVL.

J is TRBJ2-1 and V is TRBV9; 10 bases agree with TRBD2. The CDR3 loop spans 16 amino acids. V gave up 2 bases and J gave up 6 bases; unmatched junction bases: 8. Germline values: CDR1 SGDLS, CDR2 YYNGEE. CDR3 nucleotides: TGTGCCAGCAGCGTTGCACTAGCGGGAAGTATCAATGAGCAGTTCTTC. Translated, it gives CASSVALAGSINEQFF.

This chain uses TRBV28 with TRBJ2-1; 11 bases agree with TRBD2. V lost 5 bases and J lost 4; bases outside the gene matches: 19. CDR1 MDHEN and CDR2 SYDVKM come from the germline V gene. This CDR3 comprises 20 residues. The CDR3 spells CASSPGVGTSGQKGYNEQFF. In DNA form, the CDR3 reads TGTGCCAGCAGTCCAGGGGTAGGGACTAGCGGTCAAAAAGGGTACAATGAGCAGTTCTTC.

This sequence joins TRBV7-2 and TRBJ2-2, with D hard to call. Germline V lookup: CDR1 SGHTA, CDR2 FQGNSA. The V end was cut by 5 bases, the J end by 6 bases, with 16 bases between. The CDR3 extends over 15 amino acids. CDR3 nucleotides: TGTGCCAGCAGCCGAATGAAGGGAAACGCCGGGGAGCTGTTTTTT. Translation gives CASSRMKGNAGELFF.

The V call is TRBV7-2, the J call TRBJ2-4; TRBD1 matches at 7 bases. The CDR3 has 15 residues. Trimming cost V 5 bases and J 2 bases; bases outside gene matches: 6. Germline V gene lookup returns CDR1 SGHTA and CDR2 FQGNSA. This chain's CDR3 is CASSLYRGTKNIQYF. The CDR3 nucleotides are TGTGCCAGCAGCCTGTACAGGGGAACCAAAAACATTCAGTACTTC.

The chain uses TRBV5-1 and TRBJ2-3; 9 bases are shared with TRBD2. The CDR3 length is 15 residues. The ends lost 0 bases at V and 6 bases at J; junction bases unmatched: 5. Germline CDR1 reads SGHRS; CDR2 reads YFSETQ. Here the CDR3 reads CASSLGREGSDTQYF. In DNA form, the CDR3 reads TGCGCCAGCAGCTTGGGGCGGGAGGGTTCGGATACGCAGTATTTT.

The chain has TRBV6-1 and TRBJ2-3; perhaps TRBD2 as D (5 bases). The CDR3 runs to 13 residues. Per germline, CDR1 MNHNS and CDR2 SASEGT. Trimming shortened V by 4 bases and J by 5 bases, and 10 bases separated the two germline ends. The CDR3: CASSVARKDTQYF. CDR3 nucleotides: TGTGCCAGCAGTGTAGCGAGGAAAGATACGCAGTATTTT.

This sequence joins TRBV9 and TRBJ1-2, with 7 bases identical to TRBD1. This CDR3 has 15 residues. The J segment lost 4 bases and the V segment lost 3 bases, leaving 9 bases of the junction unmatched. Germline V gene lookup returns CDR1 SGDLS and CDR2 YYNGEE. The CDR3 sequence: CASSETQGMGYGYTF. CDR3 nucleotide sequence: TGTGCCAGCAGCGAGACACAGGGGATGGGCTATGGCTACACCTTC.

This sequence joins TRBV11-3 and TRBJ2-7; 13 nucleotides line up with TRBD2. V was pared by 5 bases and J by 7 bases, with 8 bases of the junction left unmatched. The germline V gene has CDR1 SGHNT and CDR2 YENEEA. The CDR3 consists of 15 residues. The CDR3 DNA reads TGTGCCAGCAGCACCGGACTAGCGGGAGCAAGTGAGCAGTACTTC. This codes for CASSTGLAGASEQYF.

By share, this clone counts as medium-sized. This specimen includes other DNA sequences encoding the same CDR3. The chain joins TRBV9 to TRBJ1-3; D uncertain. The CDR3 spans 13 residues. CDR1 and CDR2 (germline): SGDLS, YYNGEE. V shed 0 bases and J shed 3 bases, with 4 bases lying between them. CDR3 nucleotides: TGTGCCAGCAGCGTAGAGGGTGGAAACACCATATATTTT. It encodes CASSVEGGNTIYF.

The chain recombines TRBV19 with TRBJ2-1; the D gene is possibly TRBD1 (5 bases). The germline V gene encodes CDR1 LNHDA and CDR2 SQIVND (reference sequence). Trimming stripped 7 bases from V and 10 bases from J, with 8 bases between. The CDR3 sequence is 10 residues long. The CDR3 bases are TGTGCCAGTAAGGGGCCGGAGCAGTTCTTC. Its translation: CASKGPEQFF.